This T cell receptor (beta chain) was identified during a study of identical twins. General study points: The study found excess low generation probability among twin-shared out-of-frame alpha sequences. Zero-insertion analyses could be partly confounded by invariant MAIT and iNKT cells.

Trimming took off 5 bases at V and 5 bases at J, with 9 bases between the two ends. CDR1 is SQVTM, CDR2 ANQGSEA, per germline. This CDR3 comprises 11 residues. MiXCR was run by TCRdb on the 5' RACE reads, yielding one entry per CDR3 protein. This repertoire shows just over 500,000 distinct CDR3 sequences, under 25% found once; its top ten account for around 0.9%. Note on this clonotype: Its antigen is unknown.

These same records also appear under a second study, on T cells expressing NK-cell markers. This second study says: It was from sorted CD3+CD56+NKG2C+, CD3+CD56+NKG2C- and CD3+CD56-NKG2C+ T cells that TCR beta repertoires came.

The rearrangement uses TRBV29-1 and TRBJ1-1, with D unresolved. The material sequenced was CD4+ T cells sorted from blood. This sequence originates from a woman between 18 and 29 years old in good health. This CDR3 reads CSVFRRTEAFF. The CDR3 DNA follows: TGCAGCGTTTTTAGGAGAACTGAAGCTTTCTTT.